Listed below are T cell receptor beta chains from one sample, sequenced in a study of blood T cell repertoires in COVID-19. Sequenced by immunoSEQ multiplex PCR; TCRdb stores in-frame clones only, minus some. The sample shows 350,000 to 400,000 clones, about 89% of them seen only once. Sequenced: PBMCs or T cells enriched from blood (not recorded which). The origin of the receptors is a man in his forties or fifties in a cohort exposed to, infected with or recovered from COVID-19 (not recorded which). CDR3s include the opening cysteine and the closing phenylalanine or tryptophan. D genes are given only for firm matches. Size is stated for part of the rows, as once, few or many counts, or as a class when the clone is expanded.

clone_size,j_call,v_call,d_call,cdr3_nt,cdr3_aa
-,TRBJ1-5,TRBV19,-,TGTGCCAGTACCAGGGTTTTGGGGTACAATCAGCCCCAGCATTTT,CASTRVLGYNQPQHF
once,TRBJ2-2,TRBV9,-,TGTGCCAGCAGCGAGAGGGTTGTGAACACCGGGGAGCTGTTTTTT,CASSERVVNTGELFF
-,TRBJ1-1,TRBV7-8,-,TGTGCCAGCAGCCCTCAGGCGGGGAGGGGGAACACTGAAGCTTTCTTT,CASSPQAGRGNTEAFF
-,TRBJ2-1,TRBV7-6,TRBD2,TGTGCCAGCAGCCCACGGACTAGCGGGAGGGTAATTTCCTACAATGAGCAGTTCTTC,CASSPRTSGRVISYNEQFF
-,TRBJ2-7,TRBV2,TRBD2,TGTGCCAGCAGCCCACGACTAGCGGGAGGGACATACGAGCAGTACTTC,CASSPRLAGGTYEQYF
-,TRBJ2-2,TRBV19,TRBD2,TGTGCCAGTACCACTAGCGGGAGCTTCACCGGGGAGCTGTTTTTT,CASTTSGSFTGELFF
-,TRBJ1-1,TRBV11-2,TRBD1,TGTGCCAGCAGCTTGTTCGGGGCGGGTGGTCGCATCGCCGACAGGGCTGCTTTCTTT,CASSLFGAGGRIADRAAFF
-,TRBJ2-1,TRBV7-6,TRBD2,TGTGCCAGCAGCTTTCGGACTAGCGGGGCCTTGTACAATGAGCAGTTCTTC,CASSFRTSGALYNEQFF
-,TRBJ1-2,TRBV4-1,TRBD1,TGCGCCAGCAGCCAGGCGGGGACAGCATCTAGCTACACCTTC,CASSQAGTASSYTF
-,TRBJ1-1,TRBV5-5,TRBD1,TGTGCCAGCAGCAACCGACAGGGGGCGACGGGGAACACTGAAGCTTTCTTT,CASSNRQGATGNTEAFF
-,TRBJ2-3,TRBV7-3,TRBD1,TGTGCCAGCAGCGACAGGGGGCAGTTCACAGATACGCAGTATTTT,CASSDRGQFTDTQYF
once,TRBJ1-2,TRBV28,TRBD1,TGTGCCAGCAAAAGATATGGACGACAGGGAGTTTTC,CASKRYGRQGVF
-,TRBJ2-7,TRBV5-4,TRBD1,TGTGCCAGCAGCGTCGGGACAGGGTCCTACGAGCAGTACTTC,CASSVGTGSYEQYF